This T cell receptor (beta chain) came from a study of molecular identifiers for immune sequencing clone quantification. Overall study context: Four of five RNA aliquots from around 18,000 or 91,000 naive CD8 T cells were sequenced. The study, taken as a whole, reports: For effector cells, clones above 20 RNA copies held over 97% of molecules; for naive cells, under 1%.

The CDR3 consists of 14 residues. The germline gives CDR1 LNHDA, CDR2 SQIVND (reference sequence). Bulk TCR libraries used previously described methods and listed TCR primers. TCRdb re-derived calls from the PCR reads in MiXCR, one entry per CDR3 protein. The table has over 85,000 distinct CDR3 sequences, nearly 25% seen once. This clonotype has only one observation. Its specificity is not known. This may be a read error: a much more frequent sequence differs by one nucleotide. Sorting defined naive CD8 T cells as CD8+CD4-CCR7+CD45RA+. This clonotype was sampled from a human donor in good health. Some libraries in this study had Jurkat cell RNA spiked in. V gene TRBV19 combines with J gene TRBJ1-1, with 7 positions matching TRBD1. The sequenced sample consisted of naive CD8+ T cells from blood, with Jurkat cell RNA spiked in. Sample subset: FACS-sorted CD8+CD4-CCR7+CD45RA+ naive T cells. For the CDR3, the DNA is TGTGCCATTAGTTTACAGGGGTTGGTCACTGAAGCTTTCTTT. As protein: CAISLQGLVTEAFF.